This TCR beta chain was observed in a study of T cell repertoires in cytomegalovirus infection. Study-level findings and limits: CMV-specific TCR beta clonotypes restricted by HLA-C were the ones dominating the ex vivo response.

One entry per CDR3 protein, called by TCRdb with MiXCR from the reads. The sample has fewer than 200,000 distinct CDR3 sequences, approximately 21% seen once. In the case of this clonotype: The antigen remains undetermined.

V dropped 1 base and J dropped 0 bases, with 6 bases sitting between them. Germline CDR1 SGHVS, CDR2 FQNEAQ. The CDR3 is made up of 14 amino acids. Sequencing used CD8+ T cells from cultured PBMCs, obtained from culture after CMV antigen stimulation. The rearrangement uses TRBV7-8 and TRBJ1-1; no definite D call. The sequence was collected from a human donor in good health (CMV status not recorded). Some clones in this sample may be carry-over from other donors' samples. The CDR3 region has the DNA TGTGCCAGCAGCTTAGACGGATTGAACACTGAAGCTTTCTTT. Translating gives CASSLDGLNTEAFF.